The 2 T cell receptor beta chains reported below all come from one sample, sequenced in a study of siplizumab effects on memory and regulatory T cells. Here immunoSEQ multiplex PCR was the method, and the copy in TCRdb shows in-frame clones only, minus some. The sample includes approximately 97,000 clones, 90% to 95% of them seen just once. Sequencing used CD4+ T cells sorted from blood. Source of these receptors: a human donor in good health.

The gene calls are TRBV5-1 and TRBJ1-1, with 9 bases lining up with TRBD1. This CDR3 is built from 15 residues. The V gene end was trimmed by 4 bases and the J gene end by 4 bases; junction bases not matched to a gene: 8. Germline V gives CDR1 SGHRS, CDR2 YFSETQ. In DNA, the CDR3 is TGCGCCAGCAGCCTTAAGGACAGGGGTGGCACTGAAGCTTTCTTT. Translating gives CASSLKDRGGTEAFF.

This chain connects TRBV18 to TRBJ2-3, with unresolved D. Trimming took off 5 bases at V and 2 bases at J, with 14 bases between the two ends. This CDR3 has 15 amino acids. The germline gives CDR1 KGHSH, CDR2 LQKENI. In nucleotides, the CDR3 is TGTGCCAGCTCAGAGATGAGCTCAACCACAGATACGCAGTATTTT. Protein product: CASSEMSSTTDTQYF.